The TCR beta chain described here comes from a study of shared clonotypes between healthy human individuals. General study results and limits: In the sorted subsets, rarefaction showed sequencing was incomplete despite large depth.

Germline lookup yields CDR1 LGHNA and CDR2 YSLEER. The CDR3 extends over 13 amino acids. V lost 4 bases to trimming and J lost 6 bases, with 10 bases between them. Naive CD8 cells comprised CD45RO-negative, CCR7-positively selected cells, excluding terminally differentiated effector memory CD45RA+ cells. As concerns this clone: Its target is not known.

Every immunoSEQ plate was one replicate of a subset's evenly spread DNA. The method was immunoSEQ multiplex PCR; TCRdb's version includes in-frame clones alone and lacks a portion of them. The sample lists about 680,000 clones, roughly nine tenths occurring once. This clonotype was obtained from a man aged 25-40 years in good health. Sequences were obtained from naive CD8+ T cells sorted from blood. V and J are TRBV4-3 and TRBJ2-1; D possibly matches TRBD1 or TRBD2 (5 bases each). For the CDR3, the DNA is TGCGCCAGCAGCCGAATGAGGGGCAATGAGCAGTTCTTC. Its translation: CASSRMRGNEQFF.